This TCR beta chain was identified during a study of shared clonotypes between healthy human individuals. CDR3 size: 15 residues. In germline, CDR1 is WSHSY, CDR2 SAAADI. Trimming cost V 6 bases and J 6 bases; bases outside gene matches: 7. From CD4+ cells came CD45RA+ naive and CD45RA-negative memory subsets. Per sorted-subset replicate PCR, input was roughly 220 ng DNA, representing tens of thousands of T cell genomes. The data were produced by immunoSEQ multiplex PCR, yet TCRdb's version contains in-frame clones alone and is incomplete. Counted here are approximately 980,000 clones, less than 85% occurring once; the ten biggest clones make up approximately 1.5%.

What was sequenced was memory CD4+ T cells sorted from blood. The sample's subset: CD45RA-negative fraction. The V and J genes are TRBV10-2 and TRBJ1-6, with TRBD1 matching 8 bases. The sequence derives from a man aged 18-30 years in good health. In nucleotides, the CDR3 is TGCGCCAGCAGCCAACTACAGGGGGGTAATTCACCCCTCCACTTT. Amino acid sequence: CASSQLQGGNSPLHF.